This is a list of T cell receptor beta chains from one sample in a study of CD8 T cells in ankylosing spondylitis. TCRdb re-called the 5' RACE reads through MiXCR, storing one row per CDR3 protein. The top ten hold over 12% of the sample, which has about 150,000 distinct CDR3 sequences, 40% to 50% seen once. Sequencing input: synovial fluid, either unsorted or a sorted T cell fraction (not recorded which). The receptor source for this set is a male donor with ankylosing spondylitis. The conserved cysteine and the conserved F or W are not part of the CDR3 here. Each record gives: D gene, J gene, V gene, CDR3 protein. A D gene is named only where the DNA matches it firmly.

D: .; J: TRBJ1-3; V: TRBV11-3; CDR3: ASSFLDLHSTIY
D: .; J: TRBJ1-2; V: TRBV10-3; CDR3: AITKRKKNYGYT
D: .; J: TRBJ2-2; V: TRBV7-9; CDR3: ASSLPPRYRNTGELF
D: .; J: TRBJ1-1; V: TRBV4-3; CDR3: ASSHLVGEGTQTEAF
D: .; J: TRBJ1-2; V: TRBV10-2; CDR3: ASSESRGFNGYT
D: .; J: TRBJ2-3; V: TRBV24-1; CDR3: ATSDPTTSDGAHTDTQY
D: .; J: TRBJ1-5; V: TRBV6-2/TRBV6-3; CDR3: ASSYPGRDNQPQH
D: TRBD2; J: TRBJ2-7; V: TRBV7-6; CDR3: ASSPNLWREGSYEQY
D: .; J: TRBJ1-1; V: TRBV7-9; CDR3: ASSFQKNTEAF
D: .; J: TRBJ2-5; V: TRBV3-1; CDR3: ASSQMWPEWVAWETQY
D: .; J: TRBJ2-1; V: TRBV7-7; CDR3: ASSLLGAVNEQF
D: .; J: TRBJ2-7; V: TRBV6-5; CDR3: ASSYREPPYEQY
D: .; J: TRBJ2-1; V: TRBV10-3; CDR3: AISEGLAPYNEQF
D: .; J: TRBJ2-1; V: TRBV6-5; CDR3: ASSSNGGALYNEQF
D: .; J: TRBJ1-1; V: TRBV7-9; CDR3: ASSPPRWGARNTEAF
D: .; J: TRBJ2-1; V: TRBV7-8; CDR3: ASSRRRKTSPGDEQF
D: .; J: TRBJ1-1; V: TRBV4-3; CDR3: ASSQGQETTEAF
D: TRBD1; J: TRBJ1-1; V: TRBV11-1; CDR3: ASSREPDRGRLGTEAF
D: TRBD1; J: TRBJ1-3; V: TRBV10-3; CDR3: AISGRVQGSSGNTIY
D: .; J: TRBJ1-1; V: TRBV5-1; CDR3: ASSLVRGLESF
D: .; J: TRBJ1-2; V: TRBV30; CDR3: AWSEFQGHGYT
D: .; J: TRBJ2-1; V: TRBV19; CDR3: ASSMVYTYNEQF
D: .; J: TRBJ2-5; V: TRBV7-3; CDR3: ASSPGGGGETQY
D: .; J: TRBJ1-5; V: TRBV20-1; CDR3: SARTRDPRFYSNQPQH
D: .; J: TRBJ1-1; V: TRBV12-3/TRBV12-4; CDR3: ASSPPSGQPMNTEAF
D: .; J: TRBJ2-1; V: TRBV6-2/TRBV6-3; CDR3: ASSSTSHNEQF